This is a list of T cell receptor beta chains from one sample in a study of blood T cell repertoires in COVID-19. The protocol was immunoSEQ multiplex PCR, while the TCRdb copy is restricted to in-frame clones and leaves out a portion. Of around 82,000 clones in the sample, 85% were seen once. The specimen sequenced was peripheral blood. The receptors derive from a man aged 45-60 years with COVID-19, enrolled during active disease. CDR3s include the opening cysteine and the closing phenylalanine or tryptophan. Each record gives: clone size, V gene, J gene, CDR3 protein. A clone size is listed for some rows: how often the clone was seen (once, few, many), or a class if it is expanded.

>once|TRBV2|TRBJ1-2
CASSRDSNYGYTF
>NA|TRBV7-9|TRBJ2-5
CASSLEVHRETQYF
>NA|TRBV6-4|TRBJ1-6
CASSDTGGANSPLHF
>NA|TRBV5-4|TRBJ1-1
CASSFQDREYTEAFF
>once|TRBV5-1|TRBJ2-1
CASSPWTSGNNEQFF
>NA|TRBV30|TRBJ2-7
CAWRPSGTYEQYF
>NA|TRBV28|TRBJ2-7
CASSFVTLPYEQYF
>NA|TRBV30|TRBJ2-7
CAWSGLSEQYF
>NA|TRBV5-1|TRBJ2-1
CASSPAGLNNEQFF
>few|TRBV5-6|TRBJ1-2
CASSAGTGVYGYTF
>NA|TRBV2|TRBJ1-4
CASRGSRTNEKLFF
>NA|TRBV7-2|TRBJ2-4
CASSAPGGTAKNIQYF
>NA|TRBV5-1|TRBJ2-3
CASSLKLAGVGTDTQYF
>NA|TRBV10-3|TRBJ1-3
CAISGPGLGNTIYF
>NA|TRBV5-6|TRBJ1-6
CASSYGTGESSYNSPLHF
>once|TRBV19|TRBJ1-2
CASRADRGIYGYTF
>NA|TRBV5-5|TRBJ2-5
CASSYRTAQETQYF
>few|TRBV5-1|TRBJ1-3
CASSLGGTRSGNTIYF
>NA|TRBV4-2|TRBJ1-4
CASSQEREKLFF
>NA|TRBV28|TRBJ2-7
CASSSRRGAGGADYEQYF
>NA|TRBV10-3|TRBJ1-2
CAITSAGDNGYTF
>NA|TRBV4-3|TRBJ1-1
CASSQDNSNTEAFF
>NA|TRBV18|TRBJ1-3
CASSRGGLGSGNTIYF